This passage covers 2 T cell receptor beta chains from one sample sequenced in a study of blood T cell repertoires in COVID-19. The repertoire was sequenced with immunoSEQ multiplex PCR; TCRdb's copy has only in-frame clones and lacks some. This repertoire shows under 400,000 clones, around nine tenths found once; its top ten account for just over 1%. Sample: PBMCs or T cells enriched from blood (not recorded which). The receptors originated from a woman younger than 45 who had been exposed to COVID-19.

The CDR3 spells CASSLGGEQYF. In DNA, the CDR3 is TGTGCCAGCAGCCTCGGGGGGGAGCAGTACTTC. This chain links TRBV4-2 with TRBJ2-7; TRBD2 matches 7 bases. J gave up 7 bases and V 4 bases, and 1 base lay outside the gene matches. Germline V gives CDR1 LGHNA, CDR2 YNFKEQ. The CDR3 totals 11 residues.

The chain links TRBV27 to TRBJ2-3; D is uncertain. The germline V gene encodes CDR1 MNHEY and CDR2 SMNVEV (reference sequence). The CDR3 totals 15 residues. V was clipped by 5 bases and J by 2 bases, with 14 bases between them. The CDR3 is CASSRTRANTDTQYF. DNA for the CDR3: TGTGCCAGCAGTCGTACTCGAGCAAACACAGATACGCAGTATTTT.